The 9 T cell receptor beta chains presented below share a single source sample, sequenced in a study of T cell clonotyping in hematopoietic cell transplantation (dated by TCRdb to about 2021). The library was made by the immunoSEQ multiplex PCR assay. TCRdb mirrors the immuneACCESS table, restricted to in-frame sequences. Some clones are absent from its copies; in checked studies, under half trace to an unresolved V gene, and the reason for the others is unknown. For this sample the table gives about 16,000 clones, of which roughly 90% were detected only once. The ten largest clones take up under 3% of the sample. Material: peripheral blood mononuclear cells. These receptors came from a man in his forties or fifties in good health. Some clones in this sample may be carry-over from other donors' samples.

A single count supports this clone. The chain couples TRBV29-1 to TRBJ1-2, with a possible D match to TRBD1 (5 bases). Germline loops: CDR1 SQVTM, CDR2 ANQGSEA. V gave up 6 bases and J gave up 4 bases, with 18 bases separating them. The length of the CDR3 is 14 residues. CDR3 sequence (DNA): TGCAGCGTCTATACCTCTGGCAGGGCCTATGGCTACACCTTC. Its translation is CSVYTSGRAYGYTF.

The chain has TRBV7-6 and TRBJ1-1; D may be TRBD1 (6 bases). This CDR3 has 13 amino acids. V was trimmed by 7 bases and J by 1 base, leaving 10 bases between them. Germline values: CDR1 SGHVS, CDR2 FNYEAQ. The CDR3 is CASNNRENTEAFF. CDR3 nucleotide sequence: TGTGCCAGCAACAACAGGGAGAACACTGAAGCTTTCTTT.

This chain links TRBV28 with TRBJ1-5, with D maybe TRBD1 (5 bases). V was trimmed by 10 bases and J by 11 bases, leaving 12 bases between them. The CDR3 totals 10 residues. Germline loops: CDR1 MDHEN, CDR2 SYDVKM. CDR3 amino acids: CATGAWAQHF. The CDR3 nucleotides read TGTGCCACCGGGGCGTGGGCCCAGCATTTT.

The gene calls are TRBV5-1 and TRBJ2-7; 7 nucleotides align to TRBD1. CDR1 and CDR2 (germline): SGHRS, YFSETQ. Germline trimming cut 0 bases from V and 2 bases from J; bases unmatched to any gene: 5. The CDR3 runs to 15 residues. The CDR3 protein is CASSLGTGLAYEQYF. The CDR3 coding sequence is TGCGCCAGCAGCTTGGGGACAGGCTTAGCCTACGAGCAGTACTTC.

The rearrangement links TRBV30 to TRBJ2-3; 9 positions match TRBD1. The germline CDR1 and CDR2 sequences are GTSNPN and SVGIG (reference sequence). CDR3 length: 15 residues. The V and J ends lost 3 bases and 5 bases, in that order; junction bases with no gene match: 9. CDR3 protein: CAWSAGTGKVDTQYF. CDR3 bases: TGTGCCTGGAGCGCCGGGACAGGGAAAGTAGATACGCAGTATTTT.

The CDR3 region has the DNA TGCGCCAGCAGCCAAGATTTGGTAACCCAAAACTATGGCTACACCTTC. Its protein product is CASSQDLVTQNYGYTF. J is TRBJ1-2 and V is TRBV4-3; D uncertain. Trimming cost V 0 bases and J 2 bases, with 13 bases left between them. CDR1 and CDR2 (germline): LGHNA, YSLEER. This CDR3 contains 16 residues.

The rearrangement uses TRBV29-1 and TRBJ2-5; no firm D call. The CDR3 is made up of 12 amino acids. Germline CDR1 and CDR2: SQVTM and ANQGSEA. Trimming cost V 6 bases and J 2 bases, with 10 bases left between them. CDR3 bases: TGCAGCGTGTCTTCCCCTCAAGAGACCCAGTACTTC. This translates into CSVSSPQETQYF. Based on the CDR3 plus reference TRBV29-1 and TRBJ2-5, the full variable domain is SAVISQKPSRDICQRGTSLTIQCQVDSQVTMMFWYRQQPGQSLTLIATANQGSEATYESGFVIDKFPISRPNLTFSTLTVSNMSPEDSSIYLCSVSSPQETQYFGPGTRLLVL.

The chain employs TRBV29-1 and TRBJ2-7; D is unresolved. The CDR3 consists of 16 residues. With 4 bases removed from V and 4 bases from J, the gap between germline ends came to 23 bases. Per germline, CDR1 SQVTM and CDR2 ANQGSEA. The CDR3 loop reads CSVVSTNGQEIYEQYF. CDR3 DNA: TGCAGCGTTGTCTCCACTAACGGCCAGGAGATTTACGAGCAGTACTTC.

This clone has a single count. This rearrangement joins TRBV30 to TRBJ1-1; the D is unclear. Trimming shortened V by 4 bases and J by 7 bases, and 16 bases separated the two germline ends. The germline CDR1 and CDR2 sequences are GTSNPN and SVGIG (reference sequence). CDR3 size: 13 residues. The CDR3 sequence: CAWNPSPVHEAFF. CDR3 DNA sequence: TGTGCCTGGAATCCATCCCCTGTTCATGAAGCTTTCTTT.